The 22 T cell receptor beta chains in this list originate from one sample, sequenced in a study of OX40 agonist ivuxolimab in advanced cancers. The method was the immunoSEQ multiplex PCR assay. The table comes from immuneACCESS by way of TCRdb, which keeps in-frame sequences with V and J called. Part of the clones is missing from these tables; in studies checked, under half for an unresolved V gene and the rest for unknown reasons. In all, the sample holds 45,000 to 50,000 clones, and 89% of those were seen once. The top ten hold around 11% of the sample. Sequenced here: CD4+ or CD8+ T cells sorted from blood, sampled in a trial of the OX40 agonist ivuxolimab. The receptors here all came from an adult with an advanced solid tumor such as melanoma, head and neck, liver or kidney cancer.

For the CDR3, the DNA is TGTGCCAGAAGCTCCAATGGGACAGGGGGCTTAGATACGCAGTATTTT. Its translation: CARSSNGTGGLDTQYF. The gene calls are TRBV5-3 and TRBJ2-3; the match to TRBD1 covers 12 bases. TRBV5-3 is an ORF; its function is uncertain. V lost 3 bases to trimming and J lost 5 bases; unmatched junction nucleotides: 7. The CDR3 extends over 16 amino acids.

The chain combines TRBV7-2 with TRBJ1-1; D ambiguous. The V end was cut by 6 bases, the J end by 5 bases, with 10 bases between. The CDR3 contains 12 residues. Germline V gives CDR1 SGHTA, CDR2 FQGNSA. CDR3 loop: CASRSLWTEAFF. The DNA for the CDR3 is TGTGCCAGCAGATCATTATGGACTGAAGCTTTCTTT. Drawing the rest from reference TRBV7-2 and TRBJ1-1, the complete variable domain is GAGVSQSPSNKVTEKGKDVELRCDPISGHTALYWYRQSLGQGLEFLIYFQGNSAPDKSGLPSDRFSAERTGGSVSTLTIQRTQQEDSAVYLCASRSLWTEAFFGQGTRLTVV.

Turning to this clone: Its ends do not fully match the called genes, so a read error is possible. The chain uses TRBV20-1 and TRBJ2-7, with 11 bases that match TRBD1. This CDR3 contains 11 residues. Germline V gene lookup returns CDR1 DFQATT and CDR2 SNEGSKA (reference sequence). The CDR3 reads CSATGQGVNLF. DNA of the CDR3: TGCAGTGCTACGGGACAGGGGGTGAACCTTTTC.

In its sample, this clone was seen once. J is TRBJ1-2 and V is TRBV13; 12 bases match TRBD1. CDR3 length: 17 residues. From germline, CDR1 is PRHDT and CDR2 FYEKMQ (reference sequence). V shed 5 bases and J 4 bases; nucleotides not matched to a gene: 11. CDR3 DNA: TGTGCCAGCAGCCACGGGACAGGGGGCGGGTTCGGCTATGGCTACACCTTC. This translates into CASSHGTGGGFGYGYTF.

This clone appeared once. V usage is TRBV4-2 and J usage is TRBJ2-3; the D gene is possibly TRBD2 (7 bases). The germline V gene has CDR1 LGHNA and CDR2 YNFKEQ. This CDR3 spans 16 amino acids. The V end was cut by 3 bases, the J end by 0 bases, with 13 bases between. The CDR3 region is CASSHYGGGSTDTQYF. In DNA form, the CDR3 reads TGTGCCAGCAGCCACTATGGGGGGGGCAGCACAGATACGCAGTATTTT.

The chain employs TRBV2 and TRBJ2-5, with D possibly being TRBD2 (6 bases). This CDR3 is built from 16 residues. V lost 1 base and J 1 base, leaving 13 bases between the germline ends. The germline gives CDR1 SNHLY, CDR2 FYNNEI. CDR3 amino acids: CASSEDFGTFQETQYF. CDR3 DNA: TGTGCCAGCAGTGAAGATTTCGGGACTTTCCAAGAGACCCAGTACTTC.

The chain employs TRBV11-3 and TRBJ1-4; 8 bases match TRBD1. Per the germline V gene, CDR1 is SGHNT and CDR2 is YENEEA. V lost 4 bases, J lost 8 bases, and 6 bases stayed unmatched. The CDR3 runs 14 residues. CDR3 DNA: TGTGCCAGCAGCTCGACAGGGGCTCGAGAAAAACTGTTTTTT. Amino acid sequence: CASSSTGAREKLFF.

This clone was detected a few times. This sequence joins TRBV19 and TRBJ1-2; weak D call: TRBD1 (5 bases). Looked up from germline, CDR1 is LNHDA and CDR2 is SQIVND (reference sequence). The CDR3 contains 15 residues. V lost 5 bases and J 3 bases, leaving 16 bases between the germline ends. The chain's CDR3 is CASSFGAGFYYGYTF. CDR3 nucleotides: TGTGCCAGTAGTTTTGGCGCAGGGTTCTACTATGGCTACACCTTC. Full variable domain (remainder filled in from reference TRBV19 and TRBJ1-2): DGGITQSPKYLFRKEGQNVTLSCEQNLNHDAMYWYRQDPGQGLRLIYYSQIVNDFQKGDIAEGYSVSREKKESFPLTVTSAQKNPTAFYLCASSFGAGFYYGYTFGSGTRLTVV.

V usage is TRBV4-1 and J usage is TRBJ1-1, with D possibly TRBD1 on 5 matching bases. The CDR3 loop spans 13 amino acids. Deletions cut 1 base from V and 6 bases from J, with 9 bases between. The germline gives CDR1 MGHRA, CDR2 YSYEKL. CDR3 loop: CASSQVLGPEAFF. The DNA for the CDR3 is TGCGCCAGCAGCCAAGTTTTGGGGCCTGAAGCTTTCTTT.

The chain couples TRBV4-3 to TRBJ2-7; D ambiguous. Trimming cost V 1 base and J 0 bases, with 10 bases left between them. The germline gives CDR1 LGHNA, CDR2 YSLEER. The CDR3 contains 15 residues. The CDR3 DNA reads TGCGCCAGCAGCCAAGGGTCTGACGCCTCCTACGAGCAGTACTTC. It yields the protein CASSQGSDASYEQYF.

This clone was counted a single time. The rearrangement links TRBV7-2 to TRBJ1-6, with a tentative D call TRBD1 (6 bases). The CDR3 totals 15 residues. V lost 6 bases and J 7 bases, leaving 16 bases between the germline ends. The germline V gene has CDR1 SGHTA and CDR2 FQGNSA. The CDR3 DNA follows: TGTGCCAGCAGAGTGTTTGGACAGTCAAATTCACCCCTCCACTTT. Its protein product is CASRVFGQSNSPLHF.

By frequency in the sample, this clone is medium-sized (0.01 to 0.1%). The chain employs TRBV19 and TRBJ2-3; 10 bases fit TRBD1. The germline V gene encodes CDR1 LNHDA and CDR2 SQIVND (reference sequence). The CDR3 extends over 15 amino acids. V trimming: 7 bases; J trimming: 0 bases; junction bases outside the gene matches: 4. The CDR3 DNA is TGTGCCAGTAAAACGACAGGGGGCAGCACAGATACGCAGTATTTT. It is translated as CASKTTGGSTDTQYF.

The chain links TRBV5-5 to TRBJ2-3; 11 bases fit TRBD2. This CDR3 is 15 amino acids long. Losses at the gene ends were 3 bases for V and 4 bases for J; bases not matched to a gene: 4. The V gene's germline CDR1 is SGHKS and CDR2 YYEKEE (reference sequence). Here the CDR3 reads CASSSTSGGADTQYF. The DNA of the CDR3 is TGTGCCAGCAGCTCTACTAGCGGGGGAGCAGATACGCAGTATTTT.

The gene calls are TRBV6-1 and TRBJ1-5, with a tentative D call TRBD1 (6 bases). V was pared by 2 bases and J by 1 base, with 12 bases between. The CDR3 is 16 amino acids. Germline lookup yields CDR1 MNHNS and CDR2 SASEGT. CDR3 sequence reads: CASSESAGASNQPQHF. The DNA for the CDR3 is TGTGCCAGCAGTGAATCGGCGGGGGCAAGCAATCAGCCCCAGCATTTT.

The CDR3 spells CASSLRQGDRTGELFF. In DNA, the CDR3 is TGTGCCAGCAGCCTAAGACAGGGGGATCGGACCGGGGAGCTGTTTTTT. The chain combines TRBV7-3 with TRBJ2-2; 9 nucleotides match TRBD1. Germline assignment: CDR1 SGHTA and CDR2 FQGTGA. The CDR3 sequence is 16 residues long. V was pared by 5 bases and J by 5 bases, with 9 bases of the junction left unmatched.

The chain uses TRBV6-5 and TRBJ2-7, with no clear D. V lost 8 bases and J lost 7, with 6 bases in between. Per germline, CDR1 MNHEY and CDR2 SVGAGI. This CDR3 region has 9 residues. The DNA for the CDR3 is TGTGCCAGCGGTAAAGAGCAGTACTTC. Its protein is CASGKEQYF.

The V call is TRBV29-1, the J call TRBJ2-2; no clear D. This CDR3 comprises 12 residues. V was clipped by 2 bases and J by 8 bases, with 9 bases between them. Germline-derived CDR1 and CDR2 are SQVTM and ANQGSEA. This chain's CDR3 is CSVELTLGELFF. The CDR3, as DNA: TGCAGCGTTGAACTCACCCTGGGGGAGCTGTTTTTT.

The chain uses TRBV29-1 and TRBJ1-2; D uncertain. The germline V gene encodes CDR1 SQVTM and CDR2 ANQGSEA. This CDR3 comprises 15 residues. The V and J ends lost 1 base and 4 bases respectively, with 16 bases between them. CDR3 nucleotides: TGCAGCGTTGAAGGGGGTTCAGCGCGTCCCTATGGCTACACCTTC. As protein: CSVEGGSARPYGYTF.

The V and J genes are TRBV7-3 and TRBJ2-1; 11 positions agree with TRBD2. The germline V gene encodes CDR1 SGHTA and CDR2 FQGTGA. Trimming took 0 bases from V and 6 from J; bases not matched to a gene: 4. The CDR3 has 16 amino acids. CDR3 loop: CASSLTPSGGSNEQFF. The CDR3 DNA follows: TGTGCCAGCAGCTTAACCCCTAGCGGGGGGTCCAATGAGCAGTTCTTC.

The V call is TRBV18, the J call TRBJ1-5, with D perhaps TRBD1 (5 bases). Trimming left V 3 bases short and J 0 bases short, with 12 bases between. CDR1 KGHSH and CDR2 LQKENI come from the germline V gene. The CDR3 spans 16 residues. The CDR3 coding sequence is TGTGCCAGCTCACCGCCGACAGAGTATAGCAATCAGCCCCAGCATTTT. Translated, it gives CASSPPTEYSNQPQHF.

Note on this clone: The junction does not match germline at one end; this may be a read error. The CDR3 nucleotides read TGTGCTAGCAGCTTAGCGAGCGGGAGCGACAATGAGCAGTTCTTC. Its translation: CASSLASGSDNEQFF. The chain combines TRBV7-7 with TRBJ2-1; TRBD2 agrees at 8 bases. From germline, CDR1 is SSHAT and CDR2 FNYEAQ (reference sequence). This CDR3 is built from 15 residues.

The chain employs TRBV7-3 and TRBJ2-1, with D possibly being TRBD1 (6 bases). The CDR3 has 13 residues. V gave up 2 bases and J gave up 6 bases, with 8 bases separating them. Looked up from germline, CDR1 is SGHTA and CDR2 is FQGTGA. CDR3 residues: CASSLEGGNEQFF. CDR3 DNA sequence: TGTGCCAGCAGCTTAGAAGGGGGCAATGAGCAGTTCTTC.